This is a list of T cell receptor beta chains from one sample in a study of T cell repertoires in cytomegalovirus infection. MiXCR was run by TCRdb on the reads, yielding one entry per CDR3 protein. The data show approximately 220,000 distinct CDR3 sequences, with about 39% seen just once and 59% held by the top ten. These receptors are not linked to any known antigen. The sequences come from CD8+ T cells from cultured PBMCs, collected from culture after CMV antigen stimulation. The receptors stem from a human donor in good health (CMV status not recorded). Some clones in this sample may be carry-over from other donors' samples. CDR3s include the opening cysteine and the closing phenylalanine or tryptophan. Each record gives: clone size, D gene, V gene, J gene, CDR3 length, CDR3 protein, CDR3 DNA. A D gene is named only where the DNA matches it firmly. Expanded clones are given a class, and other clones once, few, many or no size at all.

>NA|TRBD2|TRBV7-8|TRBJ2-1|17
CASSRPIAGVSYNEQFF
TGTGCCAGCAGCAGACCTATAGCGGGGGTGTCCTACAATGAGCAGTTCTTC
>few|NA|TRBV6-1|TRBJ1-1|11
CASSDRGEAFF
TGTGCCAGCAGTGATCGGGGGGAAGCTTTCTTT
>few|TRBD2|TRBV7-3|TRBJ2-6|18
CASSLVSGGYSGANVLTF
TGTGCCAGCAGCTTAGTATCGGGGGGGTACTCTGGGGCCAACGTCCTGACTTTC
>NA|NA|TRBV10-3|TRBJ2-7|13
CAIRVDMEDEQYF
TGTGCCATCCGCGTGGACATGGAGGACGAGCAGTACTTC
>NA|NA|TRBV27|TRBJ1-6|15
CASSLLGYADSPLHF
TGTGCCAGCAGTTTATTGGGGTATGCAGATTCACCCCTCCACTTT
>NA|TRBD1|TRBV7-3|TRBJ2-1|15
CASSFEAGGMDEQFF
TGTGCCAGCAGCTTTGAGGCAGGGGGCATGGATGAGCAGTTCTTC
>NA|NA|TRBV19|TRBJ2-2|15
CASREGQGNTGELSF
TGTGCCAGTAGGGAGGGGCAGGGGAACACCGGGGAGCTGTCTTTT
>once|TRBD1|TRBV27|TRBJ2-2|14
CASSFLTGGGELFF
TGTGCCAGCAGTTTCTTGACAGGGGGCGGGGAGCTGTTTTTT
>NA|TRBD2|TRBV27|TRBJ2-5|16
CASSSATSGSAETQYF
TGTGCCAGCAGTTCCGCCACTAGCGGGAGTGCGGAGACCCAGTACTTC
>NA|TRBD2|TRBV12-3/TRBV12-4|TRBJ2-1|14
CASSRLAGAHEQFF
TGTGCCAGCAGTCGCCTAGCGGGAGCCCATGAGCAGTTCTTC
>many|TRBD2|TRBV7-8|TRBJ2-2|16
CASSLEVGTSTGELFF
TGTGCCAGCAGCTTAGAGGTGGGGACTAGCACCGGGGAGCTGTTTTTT
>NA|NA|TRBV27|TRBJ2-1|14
CASSSPQGINEQFF
TGTGCCAGCAGTTCCCCACAGGGAATCAATGAGCAGTTCTTC
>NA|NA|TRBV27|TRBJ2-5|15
CATSRKGQGQETQYF
TGTGCCACCAGTAGAAAGGGGCAGGGGCAAGAGACCCAGTACTTC
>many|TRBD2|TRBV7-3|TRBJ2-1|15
CASSSVGRSYNEQFF
TGTGCCAGCAGCTCGGTCGGGAGGTCTTACAATGAGCAGTTCTTC
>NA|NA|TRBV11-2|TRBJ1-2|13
CASSPTDRYGYTF
TGTGCCAGCAGCCCGACGGACAGATATGGCTACACCTTC
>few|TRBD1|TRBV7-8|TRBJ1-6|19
CASSLRDRGQSPYNSPLHF
TGTGCCAGCAGCTTAAGGGACAGGGGGCAATCCCCCTATAATTCACCCCTCCACTTT
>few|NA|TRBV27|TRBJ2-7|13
CASSPNSGAETFF
TGTGCCAGCAGTCCCAATTCAGGGGCCGAGACTTTCTTC
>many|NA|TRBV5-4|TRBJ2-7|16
CASSLNFRDRGYEQYF
TGTGCCAGCAGCTTAAACTTTCGGGATCGCGGCTACGAGCAGTACTTC
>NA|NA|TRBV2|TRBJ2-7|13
CASSEVGAGEQYF
TGTGCCAGCAGTGAAGTGGGTGCGGGCGAGCAGTACTTC
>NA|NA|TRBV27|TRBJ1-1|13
CASSYGLGTEAFF
TGTGCCAGCAGCTATGGGCTTGGGACTGAAGCTTTCTTT
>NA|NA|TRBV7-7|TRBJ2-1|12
CASSLDGNEQFF
TGTGCTAGCAGCTTAGACGGAAATGAGCAGTTCTTC
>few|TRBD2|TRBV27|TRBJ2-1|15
CASRPRLAADDEQFF
TGTGCCAGCAGGCCCCGACTAGCGGCTGACGATGAGCAGTTCTTC
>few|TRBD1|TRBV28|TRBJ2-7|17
CASSLPTRTGSPYEQYF
TGTGCCAGCAGTTTACCCACTCGGACAGGGTCTCCCTACGAGCAGTACTTC
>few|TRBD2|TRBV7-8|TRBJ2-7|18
CASSHGLAGGQSSYEQYF
TGTGCCAGCAGTCACGGACTAGCGGGAGGCCAGAGCTCCTACGAGCAGTACTTC
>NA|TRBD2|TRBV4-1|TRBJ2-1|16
CASSQEASGSGNEQFF
TGCGCCAGCAGCCAAGAGGCCAGCGGGAGTGGAAATGAGCAGTTCTTC
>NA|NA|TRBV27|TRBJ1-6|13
CASRWTANSPLHF
TGTGCCAGCAGATGGACAGCTAATTCACCCCTCCACTTT
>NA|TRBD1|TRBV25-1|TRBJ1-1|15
CASSEWDRGWTEAFF
TGTGCCAGCAGTGAATGGGACAGGGGTTGGACTGAAGCTTTCTTT
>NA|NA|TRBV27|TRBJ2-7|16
CASSLAATAGSYEQYF
TGTGCCAGCAGTTTAGCAGCGACAGCCGGGTCCTACGAGCAGTACTTC